A single sample is the source of the 28 T cell receptor beta chains below, sequenced in a study of T cell repertoires in cytomegalovirus infection. TCRdb itself ran the reads through MiXCR, one entry per CDR3 protein. In the table there are 350,000 to 450,000 distinct CDR3 sequences, about a sixth of which are singletons. Source material: PBMCs. These receptors were collected from a human donor in good health (CMV status not recorded). Some clones in this sample may be carry-over from other donors' samples.

V usage is TRBV20-1 and J usage is TRBJ1-6; no definite D call. The V and J ends lost 6 bases and 8 bases respectively, with 14 bases between them. Germline loops: CDR1 DFQATT, CDR2 SNEGSKA (reference sequence). The CDR3 totals 13 residues. The CDR3: CSALVNVDSPLHF. CDR3 in DNA: TGCAGTGCGTTGGTAAATGTCGATTCACCCCTCCACTTT.

The chain carries TRBV2 and TRBJ2-5; 7 bases are a match to TRBD1. J lost 2 bases, V lost 4 bases, and 4 bases had no gene match. CDR1 and CDR2 (germline): SNHLY, FYNNEI. The CDR3 is made up of 14 amino acids. The CDR3, as DNA: TGTGCCAGCAGTGGGGACAGTACACAAGAGACCCAGTACTTC. Translation: CASSGDSTQETQYF.

This clonotype was detected ten times or more. This chain links TRBV7-9 with TRBJ2-7, with D perhaps matching TRBD2 (5 bases). CDR1 SEHNR and CDR2 FQNEAQ come from the germline V gene (reference sequence). Trimming pared 5 bases from V and 7 bases from J, leaving 18 bases between. This CDR3 is built from 14 residues. The CDR3 protein is CASSQWSATGEQYF. The CDR3 DNA is TGTGCCAGCAGCCAATGGTCAGCGACGGGAGAGCAGTACTTC.

The CDR3 sequence is CASSKGLARAGELFF. The CDR3 nucleotides read TGTGCCAGCAGTAAAGGACTAGCGAGGGCCGGGGAGCTGTTTTTT. This chain joins TRBV6-1 and TRBJ2-2, with 9 nucleotides matching TRBD2. Germline V lookup: CDR1 MNHNS, CDR2 SASEGT. The CDR3 totals 15 residues. V shed 5 bases, J shed 6 bases, and the junction held 7 bases outside the gene matches.

This chain joins TRBV12-3 or TRBV12-4 and TRBJ2-7, with 7 bases lining up with TRBD1. The trim removed 5 bases at V and 4 bases at J, leaving 8 bases unmatched. CDR3 length equals 14 residues. The CDR3 region is CASSPQGRMYEQYF. In DNA, the CDR3 is TGTGCCAGCAGTCCACAGGGGAGAATGTACGAGCAGTACTTC.

This sequence joins TRBV7-9 and TRBJ2-5, with D perhaps matching TRBD1 (6 bases). CDR1 is SEHNR, CDR2 FQNEAQ, per germline (reference sequence). With 5 bases removed from V and 6 bases from J, the gap between germline ends came to 10 bases. The CDR3 length is 12 residues. The CDR3 region has the DNA TGTGCCAGCAGCATGACAGGAAAGACCCAGTACTTC. As protein: CASSMTGKTQYF.

This clonotype appeared a few times. The CDR3 sequence is CASSICTNEKLFF. The DNA for the CDR3 is TGTGCCAGCAGCATTTGCACTAATGAAAAACTGTTTTTT. This chain uses TRBV7-2 with TRBJ1-4; D is unclear. The germline gives CDR1 SGHTA, CDR2 FQGNSA. CDR3 length: 13 residues. Trimming stripped 5 bases from V and 2 bases from J, with 6 bases between.

This clonotype was recorded many times. V usage is TRBV7-2 and J usage is TRBJ1-1; maybe TRBD1 (6 bases). V was trimmed by 0 bases and J by 1 base, leaving 9 bases between them. The CDR3 sequence is 15 residues long. Germline V gene lookup returns CDR1 SGHTA and CDR2 FQGNSA. CDR3 coding DNA: TGTGCCAGCAGCTTAGCCTTACAGGGGAACACTGAAGCTTTCTTT. Residues: CASSLALQGNTEAFF.

This clonotype was counted only a few times. The chain carries TRBV12-3 or TRBV12-4 and TRBJ2-3, with a possible D match to TRBD1 (6 bases). Trimming pared 6 bases from V and 0 bases from J, leaving 10 bases between. This CDR3 contains 14 residues. The CDR3 nucleotides are TGTGCCAGCAGGGCTGGACAGAGCACAGATACGCAGTATTTT. This gives the protein CASRAGQSTDTQYF.

This clonotype was detected only a few times. This chain uses TRBV7-2 with TRBJ2-5; D is unclear. The CDR3 has 15 residues. Germline-derived CDR1 and CDR2 are SGHTA and FQGNSA. V dropped 2 bases and J dropped 5 bases, with 15 bases sitting between them. The CDR3 reads CASSLLRSGSETQYF. CDR3 bases: TGTGCCAGCAGCTTATTGAGGTCGGGCAGTGAGACCCAGTACTTC.

The chain links TRBV10-3 to TRBJ2-1; maybe TRBD2 (5 bases). The CDR3 runs to 15 residues. Per germline, CDR1 ENHRY and CDR2 SYGVKD. Trimming stripped 7 bases from V and 0 bases from J, with 13 bases between. DNA of the CDR3: TGTGCCATCACCTCGGACTGGGGCTCCTACAATGAGCAGTTCTTC. This codes for CAITSDWGSYNEQFF.

This clonotype was observed at least ten times. The rearrangement joins TRBV7-9 to TRBJ1-1; the D gene is possibly TRBD1 (6 bases). The germline V and J ends were trimmed by 5 bases and 3 bases, with 19 bases remaining between them. The length of the CDR3 is 16 residues. The germline V gene has CDR1 SEHNR and CDR2 FQNEAQ (reference sequence). CDR3 loop: CASSTTPQGLDTEAFF. Here the CDR3 DNA reads TGTGCCAGCAGCACAACCCCGCAGGGGTTGGACACTGAAGCTTTCTTT.

J is TRBJ2-5 and V is TRBV7-7; 11 bases are shared with TRBD2. The germline CDR1 and CDR2 sequences are SSHAT and FNYEAQ (reference sequence). This CDR3 is built from 15 residues. V trimming: 7 bases; J trimming: 0 bases; junction bases outside the gene matches: 4. CDR3 in DNA: TGTGCCAGCACCCTACTAGCGGGGGACCAAGAGACCCAGTACTTC. The encoded protein is CASTLLAGDQETQYF.

This clonotype showed up many times. The rearrangement links TRBV7-2 to TRBJ1-6; D is unclear. Trimming removed 3 bases from V and 1 base from J, with 10 bases in between. The CDR3 is 16 amino acids. The germline CDR1 and CDR2 sequences are SGHTA and FQGNSA. The CDR3 nucleotides are TGTGCCAGCAGCTTGGGAAGTCCTTCCTATAATTCACCCCTCCACTTT. Residues: CASSLGSPSYNSPLHF.

This clonotype was found many times. The chain uses TRBV5-4 and TRBJ2-3; the match to TRBD2 covers 9 bases. V lost 0 bases, J lost 4 bases, and 3 bases stayed unmatched. The CDR3 is 15 residues long. Germline values: CDR1 SGHNT, CDR2 YYREEE (reference sequence). The CDR3 region is CASSLVAGAPDTQYF. The DNA for the CDR3 is TGTGCCAGCAGCTTGGTAGCGGGGGCCCCAGATACGCAGTATTTT.

V gene TRBV6-2 or TRBV6-3 combines with J gene TRBJ2-2; no clear D. V lost 7 bases and J lost 7, with 7 bases in between. The CDR3 is made up of 11 amino acids. Germline lookup yields CDR1 MNHEY and CDR2 SVGEGT. The chain's CDR3 is CASKAYGELFF. CDR3 sequence (DNA): TGTGCCAGCAAAGCCTACGGGGAGCTGTTTTTT.

This clonotype was seen only a few times. The genes are TRBV11-2 and TRBJ2-2; D may be TRBD1 (5 bases). V was shortened by 7 bases and J by 6 bases, with 18 bases between the two germline ends. This CDR3 has 15 amino acids. Germline CDR1 and CDR2: SGHAT and FQNNGV. CDR3 sequence: CASTRQGVVPGELFF. CDR3 sequence (DNA): TGTGCCAGCACCCGTCAAGGGGTCGTACCCGGGGAGCTGTTTTTT.

This clonotype was seen a few times. The chain uses TRBV19 and TRBJ1-1; a possible D gene is TRBD1 (6 bases). Looked up from germline, CDR1 is LNHDA and CDR2 is SQIVND (reference sequence). The CDR3 contains 14 residues. V gave up 10 bases and J gave up 5 bases, with 20 bases separating them. The DNA of the CDR3 is TGTGCCACCACATGGGGGGCCGAAGGAACTGAAGCTTTCTTT. This translates into CATTWGAEGTEAFF.

The table lists this clonotype with many counts. J is TRBJ2-5 and V is TRBV28; TRBD1 might be the D (5 bases). This CDR3 region has 15 residues. In germline, CDR1 is MDHEN, CDR2 SYDVKM. V was trimmed by 8 bases and J by 2 bases, leaving 18 bases between them. This CDR3 reads CASAKSGLGQETQYF. The CDR3 DNA follows: TGTGCCAGCGCCAAGTCAGGGTTGGGGCAAGAGACCCAGTACTTC.

This clonotype occurred once. The chain uses TRBV20-1 and TRBJ2-5; D tentatively fits TRBD1 or TRBD2 (5 bases each). With 3 bases removed from V and 4 bases from J, the gap between germline ends came to 9 bases. Germline V gives CDR1 DFQATT, CDR2 SNEGSKA (reference sequence). This CDR3 is built from 12 residues. DNA for the CDR3: TGCAGTGCTAGGTCCGGGACAGAGACCCAGTACTTC. Amino acids: CSARSGTETQYF.

This clonotype has a handful of counts. The chain employs TRBV7-9 and TRBJ2-5, with D possibly TRBD1 on 5 matching bases. The CDR3 covers 14 residues. Germline CDR1 is SEHNR and CDR2 is FQNEAQ (reference sequence). V shed 5 bases and J shed 2 bases, with 12 bases lying between them. The CDR3 region has the DNA TGTGCCAGCAGCAACCCGACAGAGCAAGAGACCCAGTACTTC. It translates to CASSNPTEQETQYF.

This clonotype occurred a few times. The chain joins TRBV10-3 to TRBJ2-7; D is unresolved. Trimming left V 2 bases short and J 2 bases short, with 7 bases between. From germline, CDR1 is ENHRY and CDR2 SYGVKD. This CDR3 comprises 13 residues. The CDR3 is CAISEPGTYEQYF. CDR3 DNA: TGTGCCATCAGTGAGCCAGGTACCTACGAGCAGTACTTC.

The chain couples TRBV28 to TRBJ1-4; TRBD1 might be the D (5 bases). The germline CDR1 and CDR2 sequences are MDHEN and SYDVKM. This CDR3 spans 15 amino acids. V was pared by 5 bases and J by 0 bases, with 10 bases between. The CDR3 nucleotides are TGTGCCAGCAGTGCCGCGGGGGCAACTAATGAAAAACTGTTTTTT. Protein product: CASSAAGATNEKLFF.

This clonotype was seen ten or more times. V gene TRBV7-8 combines with J gene TRBJ1-5; no reliable D call. Trimming removed 5 bases at V and 6 bases at J, with 17 bases between. This CDR3 has 15 residues. CDR1 is SGHVS and CDR2 is FQNEAQ in the germline V gene. In DNA, the CDR3 is TGTGCCAGCAGCCCTAGTCGGAGGGCGGTTCAGCCCCAGCATTTT. It yields the protein CASSPSRRAVQPQHF. The whole variable domain, remainder taken from reference TRBV7-8 and TRBJ1-5, is GAGVSQSPRYKVAKRGQDVALRCDPISGHVSLFWYQQALGQGPEFLTYFQNEAQLDKSGLPSDRFFAERPEGSVSTLKIQRTQQEDSAVYLCASSPSRRAVQPQHFGDGTRLSIL.

This rearrangement joins TRBV27 to TRBJ2-7; D gene uncertain. V shed 8 bases and J shed 0 bases, with 14 bases lying between them. This CDR3 has 14 residues. Germline CDR1 is MNHEY and CDR2 is SMNVEV (reference sequence). Written as DNA, the CDR3 is TGTGCCAGCTCCCTCGGGTTTTCCTCCTACGAGCAGTACTTC. Protein: CASSLGFSSYEQYF.

The chain employs TRBV19 and TRBJ2-6; 7 nucleotides agree with TRBD1. V shed 5 bases, J shed 3 bases, and the junction held 4 bases outside the gene matches. CDR3 length: 15 residues. From germline, CDR1 is LNHDA and CDR2 SQIVND (reference sequence). The CDR3 DNA reads TGTGCCAGTAGTCGACAGGGCTTTGGGGCCAACGTCCTGACTTTC. This codes for CASSRQGFGANVLTF.

The chain combines TRBV6-2 or TRBV6-3 with TRBJ2-3; the match to TRBD2 covers 8 bases. The V and J ends lost 8 bases and 0 bases, in that order; junction bases with no gene match: 7. The CDR3 is 15 residues long. CDR1 and CDR2 from the germline V gene are MNHEY and SVGEGT. CDR3: CASSPRLASTDTQYF. CDR3 nucleotides: TGTGCCAGCTCTCCTCGACTAGCGAGCACAGATACGCAGTATTTT.

Only a few counts were recorded for this clonotype. V usage is TRBV20-1 and J usage is TRBJ2-1, with D tentatively TRBD1 or TRBD2 (5 bases each). Germline V gives CDR1 DFQATT, CDR2 SNEGSKA (reference sequence). V lost 6 bases to trimming and J lost 0 bases, with 21 bases between them. The CDR3 sequence is 17 residues long. For the CDR3, the DNA is TGCAGTGCCCTCGGATTGGGCCCGGGGACCTCCTACAATGAGCAGTTCTTC. It yields the protein CSALGLGPGTSYNEQFF.